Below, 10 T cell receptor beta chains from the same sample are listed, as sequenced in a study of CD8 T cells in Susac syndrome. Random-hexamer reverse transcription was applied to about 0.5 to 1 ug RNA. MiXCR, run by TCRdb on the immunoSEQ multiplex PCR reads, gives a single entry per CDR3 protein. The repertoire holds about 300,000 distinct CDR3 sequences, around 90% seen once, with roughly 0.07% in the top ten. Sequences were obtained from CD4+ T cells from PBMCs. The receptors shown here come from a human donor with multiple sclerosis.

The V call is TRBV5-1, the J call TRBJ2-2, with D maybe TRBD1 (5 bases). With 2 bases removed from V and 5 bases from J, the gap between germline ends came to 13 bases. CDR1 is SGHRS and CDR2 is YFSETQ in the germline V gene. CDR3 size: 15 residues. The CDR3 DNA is TGCGCCAGCAGCTTCGGAAGGGGAAGTACCGGGGAGCTGTTTTTT. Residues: CASSFGRGSTGELFF.

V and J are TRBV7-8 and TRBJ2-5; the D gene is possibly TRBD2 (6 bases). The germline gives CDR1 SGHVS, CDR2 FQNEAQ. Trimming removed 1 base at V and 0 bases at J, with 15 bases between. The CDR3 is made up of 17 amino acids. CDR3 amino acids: CASSLDAWASDQETQYF. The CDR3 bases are TGTGCCAGCAGCTTAGACGCGTGGGCTAGCGACCAAGAGACCCAGTACTTC. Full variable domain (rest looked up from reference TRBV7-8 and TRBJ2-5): GAGVSQSPRYKVAKRGQDVALRCDPISGHVSLFWYQQALGQGPEFLTYFQNEAQLDKSGLPSDRFFAERPEGSVSTLKIQRTQQEDSAVYLCASSLDAWASDQETQYFGPGTRLLVL.

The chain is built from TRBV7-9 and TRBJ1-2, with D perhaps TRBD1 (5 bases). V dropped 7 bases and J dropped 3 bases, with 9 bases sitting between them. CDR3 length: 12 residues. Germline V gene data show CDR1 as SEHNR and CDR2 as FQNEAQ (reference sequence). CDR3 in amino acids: CASTIQDYGYTF. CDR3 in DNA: TGTGCCAGCACCATACAGGACTATGGCTACACCTTC.

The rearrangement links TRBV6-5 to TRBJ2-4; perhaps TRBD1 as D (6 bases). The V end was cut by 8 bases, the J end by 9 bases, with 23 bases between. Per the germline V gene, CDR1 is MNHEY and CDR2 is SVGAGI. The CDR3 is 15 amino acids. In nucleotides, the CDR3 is TGTGCCAGCGGGGAGCCGGGACAACGAGGGACCATTCAGTACTTC. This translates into CASGEPGQRGTIQYF.

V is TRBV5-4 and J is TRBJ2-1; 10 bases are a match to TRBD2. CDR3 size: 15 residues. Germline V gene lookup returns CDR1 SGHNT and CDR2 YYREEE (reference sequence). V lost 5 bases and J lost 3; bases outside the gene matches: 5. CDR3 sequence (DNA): TGTGCCAGCAGACCTGTAGCGGGAGGCTACAATGAGCAGTTCTTC. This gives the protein CASRPVAGGYNEQFF.

The CDR3 loop is CASTGRAGKPEAFF. The CDR3 bases are TGTGCCAGCACTGGTCGGGCGGGAAAGCCTGAAGCTTTCTTT. This chain uses TRBV27 with TRBJ1-1; D gene unclear. The CDR3 runs to 14 residues. V shed 7 bases and J shed 6 bases, with 18 bases lying between them. Germline assignment: CDR1 MNHEY and CDR2 SMNVEV (reference sequence).

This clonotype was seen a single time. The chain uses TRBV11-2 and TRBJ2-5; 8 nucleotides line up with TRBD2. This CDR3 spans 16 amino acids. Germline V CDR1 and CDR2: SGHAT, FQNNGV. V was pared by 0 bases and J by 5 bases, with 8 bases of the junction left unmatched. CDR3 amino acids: CASSLDRSGGWETQYF. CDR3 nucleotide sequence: TGTGCCAGCAGCTTAGATCGCAGCGGGGGTTGGGAGACCCAGTACTTC.

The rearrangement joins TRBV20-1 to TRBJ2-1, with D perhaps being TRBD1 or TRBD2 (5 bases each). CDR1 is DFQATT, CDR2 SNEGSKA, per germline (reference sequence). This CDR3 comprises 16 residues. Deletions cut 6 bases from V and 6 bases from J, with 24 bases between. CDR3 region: CSATTGGGGGFNEQFF. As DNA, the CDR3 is TGCAGTGCGACCACCGGTGGGGGTGGAGGATTCAATGAGCAGTTCTTC.

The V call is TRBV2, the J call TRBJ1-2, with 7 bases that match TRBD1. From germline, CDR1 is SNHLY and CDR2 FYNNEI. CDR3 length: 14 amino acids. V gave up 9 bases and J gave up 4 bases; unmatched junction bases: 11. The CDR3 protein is CASCEGQLFYGYTF. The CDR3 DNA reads TGTGCCAGTTGCGAGGGACAGTTATTCTATGGCTACACCTTC.

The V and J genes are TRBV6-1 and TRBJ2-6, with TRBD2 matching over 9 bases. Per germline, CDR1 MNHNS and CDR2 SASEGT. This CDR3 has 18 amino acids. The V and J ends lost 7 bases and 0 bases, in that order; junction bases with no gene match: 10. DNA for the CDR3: TGTGCCAGCACTCAACTAGCGGGTATGAGCTCTGGGGCCAACGTCCTGACTTTC. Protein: CASTQLAGMSSGANVLTF.